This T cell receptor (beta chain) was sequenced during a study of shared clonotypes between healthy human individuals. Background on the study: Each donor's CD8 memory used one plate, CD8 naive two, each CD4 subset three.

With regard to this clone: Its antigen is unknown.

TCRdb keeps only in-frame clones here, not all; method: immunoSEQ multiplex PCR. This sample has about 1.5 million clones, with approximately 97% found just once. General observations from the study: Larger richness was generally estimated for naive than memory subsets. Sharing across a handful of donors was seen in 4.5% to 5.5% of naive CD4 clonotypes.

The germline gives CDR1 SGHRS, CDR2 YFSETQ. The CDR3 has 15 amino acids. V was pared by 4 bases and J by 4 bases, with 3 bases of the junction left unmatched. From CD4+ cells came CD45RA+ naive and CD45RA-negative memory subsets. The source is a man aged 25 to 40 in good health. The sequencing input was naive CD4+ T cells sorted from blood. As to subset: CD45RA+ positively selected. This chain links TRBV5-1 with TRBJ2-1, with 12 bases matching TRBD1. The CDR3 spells CASSGTGGWYNEQFF. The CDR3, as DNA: TGCGCCAGCAGCGGGACAGGGGGCTGGTACAATGAGCAGTTCTTC.